This TCR beta chain was identified in a study of spatial heterogeneity in lung cancer. Across the study: There were consistently more beta-chain sequences detected than alpha-chain sequences.

This clonotype is deemed medium-sized. Trimming took 6 bases from V and 4 from J; bases not matched to a gene: 11. The CDR3 contains 16 residues. Germline V gives CDR1 SGHTA, CDR2 FQGNSA. Time point described: sample taken at primary tumor resection. Whole RNA obtained from tumor, nontumor lung or frozen PBMC underwent sequencing without sorting. Donation came from some 72 patients with untreated early-stage non-small cell lung cancer. Via MiXCR, TCRdb re-called the 5' RACE reads, giving one row per CDR3 protein. The data contain more than 20,000 distinct CDR3 sequences, about 4.3% of them singletons. The V and J genes are TRBV7-2 and TRBJ1-1; 10 positions match TRBD1. The specimen was PBMCs, collected at surgery. The origin of this receptor is a male donor with early-stage non-small cell lung cancer. Written as DNA, the CDR3 is TGTGCCAGCAGGCCTGGGACAGGGGTAATGGTCACTGAAGCTTTCTTT. This codes for CASRPGTGVMVTEAFF.